This TCR beta chain came from a study of T cell responses to AZD1222 COVID-19 vaccine. Study-wide results and caveats: Nearly half of spike-specific TCRs reportedly go after variant regions that carry no mutations. Baseline testing showed seropositivity in only six AZD1222 recipients. Following two doses of AZD1222, Spike-specific TCR breadth and depth rose.

Looked up from germline, CDR1 is SGHNT and CDR2 is YENEEA. With 1 base removed from V and 9 bases from J, the gap between germline ends came to 10 bases. This CDR3 is 13 amino acids long. Profiling relied on immunoSEQ multiplex PCR, and the TCRdb table lists in-frame clones only, not all of them. This table holds some 98,000 clones, 85% to 90% found once. Points on this clone: Its antigen is unidentified.

Sequenced here: peripheral blood, sampled 28 days after the second AZD1222 dose. The V and J genes are TRBV11-3 and TRBJ2-1; D uncertain. The sequence came from an adult who received the AZD1222 COVID-19 vaccine. CDR3 sequence reads: CASSLVPGFEQFF. DNA for the CDR3: TGTGCCAGCAGCTTAGTCCCCGGTTTTGAGCAGTTCTTC.